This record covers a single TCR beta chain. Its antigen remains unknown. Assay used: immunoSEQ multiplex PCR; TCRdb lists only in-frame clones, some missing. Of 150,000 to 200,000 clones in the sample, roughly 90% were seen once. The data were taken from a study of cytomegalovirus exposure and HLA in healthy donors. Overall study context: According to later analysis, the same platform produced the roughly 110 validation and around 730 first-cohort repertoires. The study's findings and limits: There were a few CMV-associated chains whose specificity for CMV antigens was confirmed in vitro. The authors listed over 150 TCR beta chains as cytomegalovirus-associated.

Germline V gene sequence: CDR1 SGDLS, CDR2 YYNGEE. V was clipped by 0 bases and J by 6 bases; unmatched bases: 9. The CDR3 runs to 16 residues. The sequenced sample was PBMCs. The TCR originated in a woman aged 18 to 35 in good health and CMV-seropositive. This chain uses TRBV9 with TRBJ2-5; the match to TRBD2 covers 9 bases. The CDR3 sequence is CASSVGGGRAAKTQYF. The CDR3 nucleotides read TGTGCCAGCAGCGTAGGGGGCGGGAGGGCCGCAAAGACCCAGTACTTC.